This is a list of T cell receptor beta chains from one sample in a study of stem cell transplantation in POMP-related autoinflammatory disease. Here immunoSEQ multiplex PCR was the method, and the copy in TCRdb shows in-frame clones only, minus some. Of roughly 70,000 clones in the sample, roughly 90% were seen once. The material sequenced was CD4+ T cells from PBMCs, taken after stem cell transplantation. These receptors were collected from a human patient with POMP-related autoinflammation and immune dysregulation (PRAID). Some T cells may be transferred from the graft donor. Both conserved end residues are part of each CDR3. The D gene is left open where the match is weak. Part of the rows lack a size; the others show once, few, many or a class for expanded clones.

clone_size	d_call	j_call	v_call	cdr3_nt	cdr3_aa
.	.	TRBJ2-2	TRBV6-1	TGTGCCAGCAGTGAGATCAGGGGATGGAACACCGGGGAGCTGTTTTTT	CASSEIRGWNTGELFF
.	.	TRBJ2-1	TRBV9	TGTGCCAGCAGCGTAGACCAGAGCTCCTACAATGAGCAGTTCTTC	CASSVDQSSYNEQFF
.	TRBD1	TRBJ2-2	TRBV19	TGTGCCAGTAGACTCGGGACAGGGGCGAACACCGGGGAGCTGTTTTTT	CASRLGTGANTGELFF
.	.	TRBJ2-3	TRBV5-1	TGCGCCAGCAGCTTGGGAGCGGCTTCTAGCACAGATACGCAGTATTTT	CASSLGAASSTDTQYF
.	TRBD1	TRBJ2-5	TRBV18	TGTGCCAGCTCCCTCAGACAGGGAGAGGAGACCCAGTACTTC	CASSLRQGEETQYF
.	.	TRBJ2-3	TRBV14	TGTGCCAGCAGCCTCGGCCGTCCAGATACGCAGTATTTT	CASSLGRPDTQYF
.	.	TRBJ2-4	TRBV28	TGTGCCAGCAGCTCGGGGACACCTATAGCCAAAAACATTCAGTACTTC	CASSSGTPIAKNIQYF
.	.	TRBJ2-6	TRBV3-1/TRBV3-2	TGTGCCAGCAGCCCAGCGGGTTATGGGGCCAACGTCCTGACTTTC	CASSPAGYGANVLTF
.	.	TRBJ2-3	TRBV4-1	TGCGCCAGCAGCCAAGGTGCCAGATCTAGCACAGATACGCAGTATTTT	CASSQGARSSTDTQYF
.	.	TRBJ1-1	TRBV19	TGTGCCAGTAGTATGCGCAGCACGAACACTGAAGCTTTCTTT	CASSMRSTNTEAFF
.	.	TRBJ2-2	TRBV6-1	TGTGCCAGCAGTGAACGTCGGCCCGGGGAGCTGTTTTTT	CASSERRPGELFF
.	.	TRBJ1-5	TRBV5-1	TGCGCCAGCAGCTTGTCAGGGTTGGATCAGCCCCAGCATTTT	CASSLSGLDQPQHF
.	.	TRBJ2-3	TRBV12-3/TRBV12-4	TGTGCCAGCAGTTTGGATGGCACAGATACGCAGTATTTT	CASSLDGTDTQYF
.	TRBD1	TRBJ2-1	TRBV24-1	TGTGCCACCAGTGATCTGGCACAGGGGGCTGGATACAATGAGCAGTTCTTC	CATSDLAQGAGYNEQFF
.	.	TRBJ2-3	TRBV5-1	TGCGCCAGCAGCTTTGGGGGCGTACAGGGATTCACAGATACGCAGTATTTT	CASSFGGVQGFTDTQYF
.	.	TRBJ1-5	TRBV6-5	TGTGCCAGCAGTTACCCTGGGGGTCAGCCCCAGCATTTT	CASSYPGGQPQHF
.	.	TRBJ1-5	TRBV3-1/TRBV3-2	TGTGCCAGCAGCCAAGGGAATAGCAATCAGCCCCAGCATTTT	CASSQGNSNQPQHF
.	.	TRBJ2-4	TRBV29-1	TGCAGCGTTGCGGGGGGCACAACTTTAGACATTCAGTACTTC	CSVAGGTTLDIQYF
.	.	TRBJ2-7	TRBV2	TGTGCCAGCAGACCCGGGACGGATACTTACGAGCAGTACTTC	CASRPGTDTYEQYF
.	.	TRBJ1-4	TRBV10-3	TGTGCCATCAGTGATATGGCAGGGCTTAATGAAAAACTGTTTTTT	CAISDMAGLNEKLFF
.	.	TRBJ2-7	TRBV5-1	TGCGCCAGCAGCCGCGACACTTCCTACGAGCAGTACTTC	CASSRDTSYEQYF
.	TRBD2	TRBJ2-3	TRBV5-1	TGCGCCAGCAGCCTGGGACTAGCGCCGAATACGCAGTATTTT	CASSLGLAPNTQYF
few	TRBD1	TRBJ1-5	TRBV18	TGTGCCAGCTCACCGGACAGGGGGCAGGGGCAGCCCCAGCATTTT	CASSPDRGQGQPQHF
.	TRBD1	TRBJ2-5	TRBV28	TGTGCCAGCAGTTTATGGGGTGGGACAGAAGAGACCCAGTACTTC	CASSLWGGTEETQYF
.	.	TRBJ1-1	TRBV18	TGTGCCAGCTCACTCAGGGAGGGGAACACTGAAGCTTTCTTT	CASSLREGNTEAFF
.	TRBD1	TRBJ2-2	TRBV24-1	TGTGCCACCAGTGATGGTAGACAGGGTTACACCGGGGAGCTGTTTTTT	CATSDGRQGYTGELFF
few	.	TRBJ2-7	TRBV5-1	TGCGCCAGCACCACGGGGGGCCCCCGCTCCTACGAGCAGTACTTC	CASTTGGPRSYEQYF
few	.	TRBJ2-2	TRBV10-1	TGCGCCAGCAGTGAGGGGCTAGGGTACACCGGGGAGCTGTTTTTT	CASSEGLGYTGELFF
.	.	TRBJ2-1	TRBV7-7	TGTGCCAGCAGCTTAGGGGTGAGCTCCTACAATGAGCAGTTCTTC	CASSLGVSSYNEQFF
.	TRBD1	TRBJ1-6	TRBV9	TGTGCCAGCAGCGGCCCGGGACAGCCGTATAATTCACCCCTCCACTTT	CASSGPGQPYNSPLHF
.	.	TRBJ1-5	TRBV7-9	TGTGCCAGCAGCTTAGGGGGGTCAGACGGCAATCAGCCCCAGCATTTT	CASSLGGSDGNQPQHF
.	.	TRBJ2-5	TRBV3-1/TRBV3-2	TGTGCCAGCAGCCAAGAGGGCCTTCAAGAGACCCAGTACTTC	CASSQEGLQETQYF
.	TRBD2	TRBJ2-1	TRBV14	TGTGCCAGCAGCCAAGGAACGCGGGAGCTAGCTCGGGATGAGCAGTTCTTC	CASSQGTRELARDEQFF
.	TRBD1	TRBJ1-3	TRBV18	TGTGCCAGCTCACCAAAAACCCGCGACAGGGCCACTGGAAACACCATATATTTT	CASSPKTRDRATGNTIYF
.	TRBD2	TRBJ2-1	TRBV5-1	TGCGCCAGCAGCGAGACTAGCGGGAGCAATGAGCAGTTCTTC	CASSETSGSNEQFF
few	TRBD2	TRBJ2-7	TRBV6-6	TGTGCCAGCAGGACTAGCGGGAGCAACTACGAGCAGTACTTC	CASRTSGSNYEQYF
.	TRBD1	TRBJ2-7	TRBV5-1	TGCGCCAGCAGCTCCTCCCCCCAGACAGGGGTGGGCGAGCAGTACTTC	CASSSSPQTGVGEQYF
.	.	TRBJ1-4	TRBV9	TGTGCCAGCAACCTACAGGGTAGGACTAATGAAAAACTGTTTTTT	CASNLQGRTNEKLFF
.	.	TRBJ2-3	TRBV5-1	TGCGCCAGCAGCAACGGGGCCCAGGCAGATACGCAGTATTTT	CASSNGAQADTQYF
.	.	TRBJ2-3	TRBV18	TGTGCCAGCTCCCCCGGGCCCTCAGATACGCAGTATTTT	CASSPGPSDTQYF
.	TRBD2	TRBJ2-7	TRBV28	TGTGCCAGCAGTTTGCGTAGACTAGCGGGAGGGCCGAAATACGAGCAGTACTTC	CASSLRRLAGGPKYEQYF
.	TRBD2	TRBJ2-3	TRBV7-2	TGTGCCAGCAGCTTAGGAGCCGGACTAGGTTCAAATTGGGATACGCAGTATTTT	CASSLGAGLGSNWDTQYF
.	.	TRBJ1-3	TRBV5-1	TGCGCCAGCAGTGGGGAAGTTGGAAACACCATATATTTT	CASSGEVGNTIYF
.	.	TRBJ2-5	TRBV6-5	TGTGCCAGCAGACCCCAGGGTCTCCAAGAGACCCAGTACTTC	CASRPQGLQETQYF
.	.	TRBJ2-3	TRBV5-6	TGTGCCAGCAGCTTAGGTTCGGCAGTGCTTACAGATACGCAGTATTTT	CASSLGSAVLTDTQYF
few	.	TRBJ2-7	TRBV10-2	TGCGCCAGCAGTAACCACTACTACGAGCAGTACTTC	CASSNHYYEQYF
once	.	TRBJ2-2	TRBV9	TGTGCCAGCAGCGTAGGCACACCCAACGGCCCCGGGGAGCTGTTTTTT	CASSVGTPNGPGELFF